This TCR beta chain came from a study of shared clonotypes between healthy human individuals. Study results and caveats: Researchers found naive subsets generally carried larger estimated richness than memory subsets.

CD4+ cell separation produced CD45RA+ naive and CD45RA-negative memory subsets. CDR3 size: 14 residues. Trimming took off 6 bases at V and 9 bases at J, with 18 bases between the two ends. Germline lookup yields CDR1 MNHNY and CDR2 SVGAGI (reference sequence). As regards this clone: Its specificity is unknown.

It was approximately 0.2 ug DNA, around 32,000 T cell genomes, that sorted-subset replicate PCRs used. Measured with immunoSEQ multiplex PCR; TCRdb has only the in-frame clones, and not every one. This sample has a few million clones; more than 90% occur once, and the top ten carry under 0.15%. The sample taken for sequencing was naive CD4+ T cells sorted from blood. Subset of the sample: CD45RA+ positively selected. The clonotype originates from a man aged 18 to 35 in good health. This chain connects TRBV6-6 to TRBJ2-1; unclear D gene. Here the CDR3 reads CASRRPPGRVEQFF. CDR3 in DNA: TGTGCCAGCAGGCGACCCCCCGGTCGCGTTGAGCAGTTCTTC.